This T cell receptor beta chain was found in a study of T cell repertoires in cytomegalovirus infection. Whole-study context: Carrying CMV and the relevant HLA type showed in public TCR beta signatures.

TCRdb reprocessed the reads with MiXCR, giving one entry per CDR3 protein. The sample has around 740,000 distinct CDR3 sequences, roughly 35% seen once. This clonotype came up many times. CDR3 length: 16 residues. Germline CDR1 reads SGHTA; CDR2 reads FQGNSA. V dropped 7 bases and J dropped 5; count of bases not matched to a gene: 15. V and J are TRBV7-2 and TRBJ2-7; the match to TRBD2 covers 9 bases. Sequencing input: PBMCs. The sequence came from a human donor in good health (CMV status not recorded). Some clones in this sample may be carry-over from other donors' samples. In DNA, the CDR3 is TGTGCCAGCACCCAACAGGCGGGGGGGCTGCACAACGAGCAGTACTTC. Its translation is CASTQQAGGLHNEQYF. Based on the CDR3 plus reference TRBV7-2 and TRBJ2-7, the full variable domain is GAGVSQSPSNKVTEKGKDVELRCDPISGHTALYWYRQSLGQGLEFLIYFQGNSAPDKSGLPSDRFSAERTGGSVSTLTIQRTQQEDSAVYLCASTQQAGGLHNEQYFGPGTRLTVT.